The T cell receptor (beta chain) under discussion was sequenced for a study of blood T cell repertoires in COVID-19. Study-wide background: There were acute and convalescent COVID-19 samples, and they came from the United States, Italy and Spain. The cDNA or gDNA used as material had been derived from T cells, B-cell-depleted T cells, or PBMCs.

This CDR3 is 15 amino acids long. V lost 5 bases, J lost 5 bases, and 9 bases stayed unmatched. Germline V gene data show CDR1 as MGHDK and CDR2 as SYGVNS. Original analysis: By means of reference gene primer amplification, nucleated cell counts were estimated. The table came from immunoSEQ multiplex PCR; TCRdb's copy has only in-frame clones and leaves some out. The DNA was the basis for D and trimming; V, J and clone size are from that table. This table has 55,000 to 65,000 clones, approximately 91% appearing once. This TCR came from a human donor in a cohort sampled during active COVID-19. Source material: peripheral blood. The V and J genes are TRBV25-1 and TRBJ2-5; the match to TRBD1 covers 9 bases. The CDR3 coding sequence is TGTGCCAGCAGTAGTAACGGACAGGGGATGGAGACCCAGTACTTC. Amino acids: CASSSNGQGMETQYF.